This is a list of T cell receptor beta chains from one sample in a study of blood T cell repertoires in COVID-19. Profiling relied on immunoSEQ multiplex PCR, and the TCRdb table lists in-frame clones only, not all of them. The data show 400,000 or so clones, with nearly 90% seen just once and approximately 2.1% held by the top ten. The sample was PBMCs or T cells enriched from blood (not recorded which). These receptors all stem from a woman in her forties with acute COVID-19. CDR3s include the opening cysteine and the closing phenylalanine or tryptophan. A D gene is named only where the DNA matches it firmly. Part of the rows lack a size; the others show once, few, many or a class for expanded clones.

j_call cdr3_length v_call d_call clone_size cdr3_aa cdr3_nt
TRBJ2-6 16 TRBV3-1/TRBV3-2 . few CASSHARGSGANVLTF TGTGCCAGCAGCCATGCCAGGGGTTCTGGGGCCAACGTCCTGACTTTC
TRBJ2-3 16 TRBV5-4 TRBD2 . CASSPKGTSGTDTQYF TGTGCCAGCAGCCCAAAAGGGACTAGCGGCACAGATACGCAGTATTTT
TRBJ1-1 16 TRBV7-9 TRBD1 . CASSLVPIGQGTEAFF TGTGCCAGCAGCTTAGTCCCCATAGGACAGGGCACTGAAGCTTTCTTT
TRBJ1-3 13 TRBV30 . . CASWLMSGNTIYF TGTGCCTCTTGGCTCATGTCTGGAAACACCATATATTTT
TRBJ1-2 14 TRBV13 . . CASSLARSNYGYTF TGTGCCAGCAGCTTAGCCAGATCTAACTATGGCTACACCTTC
TRBJ1-1 15 TRBV28 TRBD1 . CASSAQGDFNTEAFF TGTGCCAGCAGTGCGCAGGGGGATTTCAACACTGAAGCTTTCTTT
TRBJ1-1 11 TRBV19 . . CASSIGSTVGF TGTGCCAGTAGTATAGGGTCGACAGTTGGGTTT
TRBJ1-3 15 TRBV10-2 TRBD1 . CASRRDSHSGNTIYF TGCGCCAGCAGGAGGGACAGCCACTCTGGAAACACCATATATTTT
TRBJ1-1 14 TRBV6-5 TRBD1 . CASSRTTGGTEAFF TGTGCCAGCAGTCGAACTACAGGGGGAACTGAAGCTTTCTTT
TRBJ1-6 15 TRBV6-6 TRBD1 . CASSYRQGGNSPLHF TGTGCCAGCAGTTACAGACAGGGGGGTAATTCACCCCTCCACTTT
TRBJ1-2 14 TRBV6-4 . . CASRTSGVLGGYTF TGTGCCAGCAGGACCTCGGGGGTACTGGGGGGCTACACCTTC
TRBJ2-5 15 TRBV12-2 . once CASRYQQGAYKTQYF TGTGCAAGTCGTTACCAACAGGGAGCATACAAGACCCAGTACTTC
TRBJ1-1 12 TRBV5-4 TRBD1 . CASSPGGPEAFF TGTGCCAGCAGTCCAGGGGGCCCTGAAGCTTTCTTT